The 13 T cell receptor beta chains in this list originate from one sample, sequenced in a study of T cell changes during pregnancy in multiple sclerosis. Assay: immunoSEQ multiplex PCR; the TCRdb copy retains only in-frame clones and omits some. The sample lists 85,000 to 130,000 clones, just under 95% occurring once. The source was peripheral blood, collected after pregnancy. The receptors shown here come from a female donor with multiple sclerosis, enrolled in a pregnancy study.

The CDR3 nucleotides read TGTGCCACCAGCAGAGGGGGACAGGGGGAAAGAAACACCATATATTTT. It encodes CATSRGGQGERNTIYF. This chain joins TRBV15 and TRBJ1-3; 11 bases map to TRBD1. Germline CDR1 LNHNV, CDR2 YYDKDF (reference sequence). V was pared by 1 base and J by 5 bases, with 4 bases of the junction left unmatched. The CDR3 runs to 16 residues. The complete variable domain, with remaining parts taken from reference TRBV15 and TRBJ1-3, reads DAMVIQNPRYQVTQFGKPVTLSCSQTLNHNVMYWYQQKSSQAPKLLFHYYDKDFNNEADTPDNFQSRRPNTSFCFLDIRSPGLGDTAMYLCATSRGGQGERNTIYFGEGSWLTVV.

The CDR3 region has the DNA TGTGCCAGTAGTATAGTGGTAGCACCCGGATACGAGCAGTACTTC. As protein: CASSIVVAPGYEQYF. This chain joins TRBV19 and TRBJ2-7; D ambiguous. Per the germline V gene, CDR1 is LNHDA and CDR2 is SQIVND (reference sequence). CDR3 length: 15 residues. V was trimmed by 1 base and J by 4 bases, leaving 14 bases between them.

A few counts support this clone. The CDR3, as DNA: TGTGCCTGGCTTCAGGGTTTCGGGGGTGAAGCTTTCTTT. Translating gives CAWLQGFGGEAFF. This sequence joins TRBV30 and TRBJ1-1, with a possible D match to TRBD1 (5 bases). Looked up from germline, CDR1 is GTSNPN and CDR2 is SVGIG (reference sequence). The CDR3 sequence is 13 residues long. Trimming removed 5 bases from V and 7 bases from J, with 17 bases in between.

The DNA for the CDR3 is TGTGCCAGCAGCAACACCTTGGCAGGTTTTGGCCACTCTGGAAACACCATATATTTT. This translates into CASSNTLAGFGHSGNTIYF. This chain links TRBV5-6 with TRBJ1-3; D gene uncertain. The germline V gene encodes CDR1 SGHDT and CDR2 YYEEEE. Trimming removed 4 bases from V and 0 bases from J, with 23 bases in between. There are 19 residues in the CDR3. The full variable domain, in which reference TRBV5-6 and TRBJ1-3 provide the parts outside the CDR3, is DAGVTQSPTHLIKTRGQQVTLRCSPKSGHDTVSWYQQALGQGPQFIFQYYEEEERQRGNFPDRFSGHQFPNYSSELNVNALLLGDSALYLCASSNTLAGFGHSGNTIYFGEGSWLTVV.

The J gene is TRBJ1-1, the V gene TRBV4-2; possible D gene TRBD1, 6 bases. The CDR3 is 14 amino acids. The germline V and J ends were trimmed by 4 bases and 6 bases, with 15 bases remaining between them. CDR1 is LGHNA, CDR2 YNFKEQ, per germline. The CDR3 DNA reads as TGTGCCAGCAGCCCTCCTCGGGGGGGCCCTGAAGCTTTCTTT. Amino acids: CASSPPRGGPEAFF.

This clone showed up just a few times. The chain links TRBV7-6 to TRBJ1-2; no clear D gene. CDR3 length: 15 residues. Germline CDR1 reads SGHVS; CDR2 reads FNYEAQ. Trimming shortened V by 5 bases and J by 5 bases, and 18 bases separated the two germline ends. The CDR3 reads CASSPWAVQGYGYTF. The CDR3 region has the DNA TGTGCCAGCAGCCCCTGGGCTGTCCAAGGTTATGGCTACACCTTC.

In its sample, this clone was seen once. The chain recombines TRBV9 with TRBJ2-1, with 7 bases lining up with TRBD1. With 4 bases clipped from V and 2 bases from J, the junction kept 6 bases outside the gene matches. Germline-derived CDR1 and CDR2 are SGDLS and YYNGEE. CDR3 length: 15 residues. The CDR3 bases are TGTGCCAGCAGCCGGGACAGTTATACCTACAATGAGCAGTTCTTC. It specifies CASSRDSYTYNEQFF. The whole variable domain, remainder taken from reference TRBV9 and TRBJ2-1, is DSGVTQTPKHLITATGQRVTLRCSPRSGDLSVYWYQQSLDQGLQFLIQYYNGEERAKGNILERFSAQQFPDLHSELNLSSLELGDSALYFCASSRDSYTYNEQFFGPGTRLTVL.

The chain employs TRBV7-8 and TRBJ1-5; D gene uncertain. Germline-derived CDR1 and CDR2 are SGHVS and FQNEAQ. Trimming took 5 bases from V and 1 from J, leaving 15 bases between them. The CDR3 loop spans 16 amino acids. CDR3 bases: TGTGCCAGCAGCCAAGGAAGATCGGGAAGCAATCAGCCCCAGCATTTT. This encodes CASSQGRSGSNQPQHF.

In DNA form, the CDR3 reads TGTGCCATCAGTGCTTCCGAGGCAGATACGCAGTATTTT. The encoded protein is CAISASEADTQYF. The chain recombines TRBV10-3 with TRBJ2-3; the D is unclear. Germline assignment: CDR1 ENHRY and CDR2 SYGVKD. The CDR3 contains 13 residues. V lost 4 bases and J 4 bases, leaving 9 bases between the germline ends.

The CDR3 region has the DNA TGTGCCTGGAGTGCAAGACAGTACTATGGCTACACCTTC. Translated: CAWSARQYYGYTF. This chain connects TRBV30 to TRBJ1-2; a possible D gene is TRBD1 (5 bases). The CDR3 extends over 13 amino acids. Germline values: CDR1 GTSNPN, CDR2 SVGIG (reference sequence). V was pared by 1 base and J by 3 bases, with 9 bases between.

The chain combines TRBV9 with TRBJ2-3, with 9 bases that match TRBD2. After removal of 1 base from V and 6 bases from J, the junction contained 3 bases not matched to a gene. Germline V gene sequence: CDR1 SGDLS, CDR2 YYNGEE. This CDR3 comprises 14 residues. The CDR3 DNA sequence: TGTGCCAGCAGCGTATCTAGCGGGACGGATACGCAGTATTTT. Translated, it gives CASSVSSGTDTQYF. The complete variable domain, with remaining parts taken from reference TRBV9 and TRBJ2-3, reads DSGVTQTPKHLITATGQRVTLRCSPRSGDLSVYWYQQSLDQGLQFLIQYYNGEERAKGNILERFSAQQFPDLHSELNLSSLELGDSALYFCASSVSSGTDTQYFGPGTRLTVL.

V and J are TRBV27 and TRBJ2-7; the D gene is possibly TRBD2 (5 bases). Trimming took 5 bases from V and 7 from J, leaving 15 bases between them. Germline lookup yields CDR1 MNHEY and CDR2 SMNVEV (reference sequence). The CDR3 covers 13 residues. Here the CDR3 DNA reads TGTGCCAGCAGTAGTACACCCCCGGGGGAGCAGTACTTC. It specifies CASSSTPPGEQYF.

This chain links TRBV5-4 with TRBJ2-5; 9 nucleotides align to TRBD2. This CDR3 spans 13 amino acids. CDR1 and CDR2 from the germline V gene are SGHNT and YYREEE (reference sequence). Trimming at V came to 4 bases and at J to 3 bases, leaving 1 base not matched to a gene. The CDR3 bases are TGTGCCAGCAGCCGGACTAGCGAAGAGACCCAGTACTTC. It specifies CASSRTSEETQYF.